The 23 T cell receptor beta chains below all came from one sample that was sequenced in a study of radiotherapy plus CTLA-4 blockade in lung cancer. Sequencing was performed with immunoSEQ multiplex PCR; in TCRdb, only in-frame clones are kept and a portion is missing. The table shows about 36,000 clones, with roughly 72% occurring only once. The sample was peripheral blood, taken from a patient treated with radiotherapy plus ipilimumab. These receptors all stem from a human donor with non-small cell lung cancer who had stable disease on radiotherapy plus ipilimumab.

This clone came up a few times. This chain links TRBV28 with TRBJ1-2, with D possibly being TRBD1 (6 bases). This CDR3 contains 16 residues. The germline V and J ends were trimmed by 7 bases and 4 bases, with 22 bases remaining between them. Germline CDR1 is MDHEN and CDR2 is SYDVKM. The CDR3 coding sequence is TGTGCCAGCAATTCTGGGGGGCAGGGGAGGGTCTATGGCTACACCTTC. Its protein is CASNSGGQGRVYGYTF.

The V and J genes are TRBV9 and TRBJ1-2, with TRBD1 matching over 9 bases. The CDR3 has 12 residues. Losses at the gene ends were 3 bases for V and 8 bases for J; bases not matched to a gene: 2. CDR1 and CDR2 (germline): SGDLS, YYNGEE. The DNA for the CDR3 is TGTGCCAGCAGCGGGGACAGGGTGGGCTACACCTTC. Amino acid sequence: CASSGDRVGYTF.

The chain uses TRBV2 and TRBJ2-7; no firm D call. Trimming shortened V by 11 bases and J by 6 bases, and 20 bases separated the two germline ends. The CDR3 consists of 13 residues. Germline V CDR1 and CDR2: SNHLY, FYNNEI. The CDR3 DNA is TGTGCCGTGTCGATGACCGGAACGGGCGAGCAGTACTTC. This sequence encodes CAVSMTGTGEQYF.

V and J are TRBV5-1 and TRBJ1-5, with 10 bases that match TRBD1. The CDR3 is made up of 19 amino acids. Germline assignment: CDR1 SGHRS and CDR2 YFSETQ. V lost 1 base and J lost 6; bases outside the gene matches: 16. In nucleotides, the CDR3 is TGCGCCAGCAGCTTGACAATTAAAACCGGGACAGGGGAGGGTCAGCCCCAGCATTTT. Translating it yields CASSLTIKTGTGEGQPQHF.

The CDR3 here is CASSLGEFGANVLTF. CDR3 DNA: TGCGCCAGCAGCTTGGGAGAATTCGGGGCCAACGTCCTGACTTTC. The chain uses TRBV5-1 and TRBJ2-6; unclear D gene. CDR3 size: 15 residues. CDR1 and CDR2 (germline): SGHRS, YFSETQ. V was trimmed by 0 bases and J by 4 bases, leaving 8 bases between them.

This chain connects TRBV21-1 to TRBJ1-2; the table names TRBD1, a call not compared with the DNA. TRBV21-1 is a pseudogene locus. CDR3 length equals 20 residues. The CDR3 region has the DNA TGTGCCAGCAGCAAAGGGGAGAGCAGGGGGCTTTTTACCCTAGACTATGGCTACACCTTC. This gives the protein CASSKGESRGLFTLDYGYTF.

This chain links TRBV5-1 with TRBJ1-6; D remains ambiguous. This CDR3 is 16 amino acids long. Per germline, CDR1 SGHRS and CDR2 YFSETQ. V lost 0 bases, J lost 1 base, and 8 bases lay in between. The CDR3 nucleotides read TGCGCCAGCAGCTTGGCTGGGAGGTCCTATAATTCACCCCTCCACTTT. Amino acid sequence: CASSLAGRSYNSPLHF.

The gene calls are TRBV7-9 and TRBJ2-1; the match to TRBD2 covers 9 bases. Germline CDR1 and CDR2: SEHNR and FQNEAQ (reference sequence). This CDR3 region has 15 residues. Trimming removed 3 bases from V and 7 bases from J; junction bases left unmatched: 7. The CDR3 sequence: CASSFSGGRGNEQFF. The CDR3 DNA reads TGTGCCAGCAGCTTTAGCGGGGGAAGAGGAAATGAGCAGTTCTTC.

This clone was detected a few times. The chain has TRBV4-1 and TRBJ2-3; a possible D gene is TRBD1 (6 bases). The CDR3 consists of 11 residues. Germline V gene sequence: CDR1 MGHRA, CDR2 YSYEKL. V lost 2 bases and J lost 14, with 11 bases in between. CDR3: CASSQYGGRYF. CDR3 DNA: TGCGCCAGCAGCCAATATGGGGGCCGGTATTTT.

V and J are TRBV5-1 and TRBJ2-7; 11 bases align to TRBD1. The germline CDR1 and CDR2 sequences are SGHRS and YFSETQ. J lost 0 bases, V lost 3 bases, and 2 bases had no gene match. This CDR3 has 15 residues. The CDR3 DNA sequence: TGCGCCAGCAGCTCGGGACAGGGGGGCTCCTACGAGCAGTACTTC. Its protein is CASSSGQGGSYEQYF.

The gene calls are TRBV6-1 and TRBJ1-4; 9 bases are shared with TRBD1. CDR3 length equals 13 residues. The V gene's germline CDR1 is MNHNS and CDR2 SASEGT. The ends lost 8 bases at V and 7 bases at J; junction bases unmatched: 5. CDR3 DNA: TGTGCCAGCCAGGGGACAGGGACTGAAAAACTGTTTTTT. Translated, it gives CASQGTGTEKLFF.

The chain has TRBV7-3 and TRBJ2-1; 11 bases match TRBD1. V lost 5 bases to trimming and J lost 8 bases; unmatched junction nucleotides: 5. The CDR3 loop spans 14 amino acids. In germline, CDR1 is SGHTA, CDR2 FQGTGA. CDR3 protein: CASSNRTGGDEQFF. DNA for the CDR3: TGTGCCAGCAGCAACCGGACAGGGGGCGATGAGCAGTTCTTC.

The chain carries TRBV7-2 and TRBJ1-4; 8 positions agree with TRBD1. The germline CDR1 and CDR2 sequences are SGHTA and FQGNSA. Trimming took 2 bases from V and 3 from J; bases not matched to a gene: 2. This CDR3 has 15 amino acids. Here the CDR3 DNA reads TGTGCCAGCAGCTTAACGGACAGGGCTAATGAAAAACTGTTTTTT. This translates into CASSLTDRANEKLFF.

This clone was counted once. The V call is TRBV19, the J call TRBJ1-2, with a tentative D call TRBD1 (6 bases). Trimming cost V 2 bases and J 0 bases, with 10 bases left between them. Germline V CDR1 and CDR2: LNHDA, SQIVND (reference sequence). This CDR3 has 15 residues. CDR3 sequence (DNA): TGTGCCAGTAGTATAACAGGGAATGCTAACTATGGCTACACCTTC. It encodes CASSITGNANYGYTF.

V usage is TRBV10-1 and J usage is TRBJ2-5; maybe TRBD2 (6 bases). Trimming removed 3 bases at V and 5 bases at J, with 13 bases between. In germline, CDR1 is WNHNN, CDR2 SYGVQD (reference sequence). This CDR3 contains 14 residues. As DNA, the CDR3 is TGCGCCAGCAGTGAACGGGGGAGTTACGAGACCCAGTACTTC. It translates to CASSERGSYETQYF.

This chain uses TRBV6-6 with TRBJ1-3; possibly TRBD1 for D (6 bases). The CDR3 sequence is 14 residues long. Germline V gene sequence: CDR1 MNHNY, CDR2 SVGAGI (reference sequence). V was pared by 2 bases and J by 2 bases, with 7 bases between. The CDR3 loop is CASSYEGAGNTIYF. In nucleotides, the CDR3 is TGTGCCAGCAGTTACGAGGGGGCTGGAAACACCATATATTTT.

V gene TRBV28 combines with J gene TRBJ1-5; 9 bases line up with TRBD1. In germline, CDR1 is MDHEN, CDR2 SYDVKM. The junction had 8 bases not matched to a gene; V was cut back by 5 bases and J by 6 bases. The CDR3 covers 15 residues. DNA of the CDR3: TGTGCCAGCAGTCGCCGGGACAGGGCCAGTCAGCCCCAGCATTTT. Protein: CASSRRDRASQPQHF. The full variable domain, in which reference TRBV28 and TRBJ1-5 provide the parts outside the CDR3, is DVKVTQSSRYLVKRTGEKVFLECVQDMDHENMFWYRQDPGLGLRLIYFSYDVKMKEKGDIPEGYSVSREKKERFSLILESASTNQTSMYLCASSRRDRASQPQHFGDGTRLSIL.

This clone was detected only once. The chain has TRBV29-1 and TRBJ1-1; 9 nucleotides agree with TRBD1. Germline CDR1 reads SQVTM; CDR2 reads ANQGSEA. This CDR3 has 13 amino acids. With 3 bases clipped from V and 3 bases from J, the junction kept 2 bases outside the gene matches. CDR3 sequence: CSVEGQGDTEAFF. The CDR3 region has the DNA TGCAGCGTTGAGGGACAGGGAGACACTGAAGCTTTCTTT.

This clone has just one count. This chain joins TRBV4-3 and TRBJ2-5, with 11 positions matching TRBD2. V lost 1 base to trimming and J lost 11 bases; unmatched junction nucleotides: 6. Germline CDR1 is LGHNA and CDR2 is YSLEER. The CDR3 is made up of 14 amino acids. The CDR3 loop is CASSQALLAGVQYF. Written as DNA, the CDR3 is TGCGCCAGCAGCCAAGCGTTACTAGCGGGGGTTCAGTACTTC.

The rearrangement links TRBV11-3 to TRBJ2-7, with 9 bases identical to TRBD1. The CDR3 is 14 residues long. With 1 base clipped from V and 4 bases from J, the junction kept 2 bases outside the gene matches. Germline V lookup: CDR1 SGHNT, CDR2 YENEEA. The CDR3 spells CASSLGDRAYEQYF. CDR3 nucleotide sequence: TGTGCCAGCAGCTTAGGGGACAGGGCGTACGAGCAGTACTTC.

Points on this clone: A junction end diverges from the germline sequence, so it may reflect a read error. The chain recombines TRBV28 with TRBJ1-2; no reliable D call. Looked up from germline, CDR1 is MDHEN and CDR2 is SYDVKM. The CDR3 consists of 13 residues. The DNA for the CDR3 is TGTGCAAGCACGGTAACTCCTAACTATGGCTACACCTTC. It specifies CASTVTPNYGYTF.

The rearrangement uses TRBV6-1 and TRBJ2-7, with 9 bases that match TRBD1. The germline V gene encodes CDR1 MNHNS and CDR2 SASEGT. This CDR3 region has 15 residues. Losses at the gene ends were 7 bases for V and 0 bases for J; bases not matched to a gene: 7. This CDR3 reads CASIRQGGGSYEQYF. The CDR3, as DNA: TGTGCCAGCATTAGACAGGGGGGAGGCTCCTACGAGCAGTACTTC.

This clone was seen a handful of times. The rearrangement joins TRBV2 to TRBJ1-2, with 7 bases lining up with TRBD1. This CDR3 contains 13 residues. The J segment lost 1 base and the V segment lost 7 bases, leaving 3 bases of the junction unmatched. Germline lookup yields CDR1 SNHLY and CDR2 FYNNEI. CDR3 nucleotide sequence: TGTGCCAGCATGGGACAGAGTAACTATGGCTACACCTTC. This codes for CASMGQSNYGYTF.